This T cell receptor beta chain was captured by sequencing in a study of cytomegalovirus exposure and HLA in healthy donors. The study's findings and limits: Among the CMV-associated chains, a few were confirmed in vitro as specific for CMV antigens. Whilst most TCR sequences proved rare, a subset of public TCRs occurred across many donors. Reports showed the classifier diagnosing cytomegalovirus status with high specificity and sensitivity.

The sample holds a few counts of this clone. The antigen is not known. From the 120-subject validation cohort, which was separate from the roughly 700-subject first cohort, the donors were drawn. Sequencing was performed with immunoSEQ multiplex PCR; in TCRdb, only in-frame clones are kept and a portion is missing. Altogether 170,000 or so clones are present, 80% to 85% being singletons, with the ten largest covering 2.5% to 3%. The CDR3 has 14 amino acids. The V and J ends lost 1 base and 3 bases respectively, with 10 bases between them. In germline, CDR1 is SGHDT, CDR2 YYEEEE. The TCR originated in a woman between 18 and 30 years old in good health and CMV-seropositive. The chain links TRBV5-6 to TRBJ1-2, with D perhaps TRBD1 (6 bases). The material sequenced was PBMCs. The CDR3 sequence: CASSLMNRDYGYTF. The CDR3 DNA sequence: TGTGCCAGCAGCTTGATGAACAGGGACTATGGCTACACCTTC.